This TCR beta chain was found in a study of blood T cell repertoires in COVID-19. Germline V gives CDR1 LGHDT, CDR2 YNNKEL (reference sequence). The CDR3 is made up of 16 amino acids. Deletions cut 1 base from V and 4 bases from J, with 15 bases between. This clone was detected only once. Measured with immunoSEQ multiplex PCR; TCRdb has only the in-frame clones, and not every one. The repertoire holds 80,000 to 100,000 clones, with less than 85% as singletons. Input material: peripheral blood. This TCR derives from a man aged 50 to 60 who had recovered from COVID-19. The J gene is TRBJ2-3, the V gene TRBV3-1 (or the pseudogene TRBV3-2); D not resolved. CDR3 sequence reads: CASSQVGSGVADTQYF. The CDR3 bases are TGTGCCAGCAGCCAAGTTGGCTCAGGTGTGGCAGATACGCAGTATTTT.